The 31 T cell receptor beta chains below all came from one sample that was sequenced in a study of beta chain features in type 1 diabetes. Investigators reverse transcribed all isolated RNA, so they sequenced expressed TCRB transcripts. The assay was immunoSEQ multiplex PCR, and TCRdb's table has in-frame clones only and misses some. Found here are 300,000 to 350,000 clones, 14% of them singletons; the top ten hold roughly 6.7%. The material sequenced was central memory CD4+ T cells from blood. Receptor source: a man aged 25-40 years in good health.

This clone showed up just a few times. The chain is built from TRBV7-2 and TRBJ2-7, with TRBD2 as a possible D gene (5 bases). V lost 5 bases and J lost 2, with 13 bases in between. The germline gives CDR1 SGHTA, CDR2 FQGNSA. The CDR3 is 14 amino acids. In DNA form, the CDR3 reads TGTGCCAGCAGCCCCGGAGCGGTACCCTACGAGCAGTACTTC. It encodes CASSPGAVPYEQYF.

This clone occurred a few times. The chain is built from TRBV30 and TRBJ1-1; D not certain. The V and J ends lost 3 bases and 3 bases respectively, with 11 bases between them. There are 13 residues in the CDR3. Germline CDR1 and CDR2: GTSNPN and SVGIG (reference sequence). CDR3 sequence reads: CAWRARHHTEAFF. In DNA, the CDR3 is TGTGCCTGGAGGGCCCGCCACCACACTGAAGCTTTCTTT.

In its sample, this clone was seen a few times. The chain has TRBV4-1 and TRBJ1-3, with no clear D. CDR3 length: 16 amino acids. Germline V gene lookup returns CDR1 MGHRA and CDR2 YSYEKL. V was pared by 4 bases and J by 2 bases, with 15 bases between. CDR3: CASSRTLTGTGNTIYF. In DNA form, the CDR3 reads TGCGCCAGCAGCCGAACTTTAACGGGTACTGGAAACACCATATATTTT.

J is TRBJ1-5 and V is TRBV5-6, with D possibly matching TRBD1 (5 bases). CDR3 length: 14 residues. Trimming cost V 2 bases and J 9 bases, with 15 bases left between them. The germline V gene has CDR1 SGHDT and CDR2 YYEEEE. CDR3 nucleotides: TGTGCCAGCAGCTTCGGACAAGCGATCGGGCCCCAGCATTTT. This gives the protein CASSFGQAIGPQHF.

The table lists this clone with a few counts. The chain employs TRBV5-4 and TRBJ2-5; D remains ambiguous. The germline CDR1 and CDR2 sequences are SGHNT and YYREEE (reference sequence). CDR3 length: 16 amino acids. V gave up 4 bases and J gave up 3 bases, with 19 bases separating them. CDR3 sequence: CASSRHVRPPEETQYF. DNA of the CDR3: TGTGCCAGCAGCCGTCATGTTCGGCCCCCGGAAGAGACCCAGTACTTC.

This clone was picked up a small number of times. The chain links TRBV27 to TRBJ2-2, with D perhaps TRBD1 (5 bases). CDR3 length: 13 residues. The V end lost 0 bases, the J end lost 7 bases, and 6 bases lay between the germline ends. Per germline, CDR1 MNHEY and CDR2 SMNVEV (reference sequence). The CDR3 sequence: CASSLSRGGELFF. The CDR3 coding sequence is TGTGCCAGCAGTTTATCAAGGGGCGGGGAGCTGTTTTTT.

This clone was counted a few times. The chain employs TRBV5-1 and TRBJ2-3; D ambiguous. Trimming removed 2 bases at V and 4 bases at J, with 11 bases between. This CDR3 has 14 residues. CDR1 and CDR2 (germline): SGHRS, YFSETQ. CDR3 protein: CASSLAGMPDTQYF. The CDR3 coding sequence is TGCGCCAGCAGCTTAGCTGGGATGCCAGATACGCAGTATTTT. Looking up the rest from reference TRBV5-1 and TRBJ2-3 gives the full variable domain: KAGVTQTPRYLIKTRGQQVTLSCSPISGHRSVSWYQQTPGQGLQFLFEYFSETQRNKGNFPGRFSGRQFSNSRSEMNVSTLELGDSALYLCASSLAGMPDTQYFGPGTRLTVL.

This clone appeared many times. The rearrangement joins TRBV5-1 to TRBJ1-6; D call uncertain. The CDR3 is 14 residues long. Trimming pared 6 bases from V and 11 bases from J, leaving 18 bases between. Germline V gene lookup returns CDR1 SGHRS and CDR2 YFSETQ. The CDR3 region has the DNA TGCGCCAGCAAGGAGGGCTCGGGTTCTACACCCCTCCACTTT. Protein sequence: CASKEGSGSTPLHF.

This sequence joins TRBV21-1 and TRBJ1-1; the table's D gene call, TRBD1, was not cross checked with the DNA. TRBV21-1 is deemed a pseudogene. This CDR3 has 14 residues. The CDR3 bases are TGTGCCAGCAGCAGTACAGGGGGCAAAACTGAAGCTTTCTTT. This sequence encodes CASSSTGGKTEAFF.

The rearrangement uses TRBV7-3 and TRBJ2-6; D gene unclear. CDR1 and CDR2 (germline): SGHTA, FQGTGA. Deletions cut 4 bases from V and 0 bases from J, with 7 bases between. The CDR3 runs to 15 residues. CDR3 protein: CASSSTASGANVLTF. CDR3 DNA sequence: TGTGCCAGCAGCTCTACAGCCTCTGGGGCCAACGTCCTGACTTTC. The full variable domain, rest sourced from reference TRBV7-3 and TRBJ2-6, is GAGVSQTPSNKVTEKGKYVELRCDPISGHTALYWYRQSLGQGPEFLIYFQGTGAADDSGLPNDRFFAVRPEGSVSTLKIQRTERGDSAVYLCASSSTASGANVLTFGAGSRLTVL.

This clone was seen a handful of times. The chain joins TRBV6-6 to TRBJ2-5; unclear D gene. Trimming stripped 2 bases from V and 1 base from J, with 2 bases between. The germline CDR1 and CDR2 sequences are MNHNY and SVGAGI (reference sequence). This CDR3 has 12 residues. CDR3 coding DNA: TGTGCCAGCAGTTACGTCCAAGAGACCCAGTACTTC. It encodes CASSYVQETQYF.

This CDR3 reads CASSTEGFGTGELFF. The CDR3 bases are TGTGCCAGCTCAACCGAGGGGTTCGGCACCGGGGAGCTGTTTTTT. This chain joins TRBV18 and TRBJ2-2; the D call may be TRBD1 or TRBD2 (5 bases each). Trimming stripped 5 bases from V and 4 bases from J, with 14 bases between. The length of the CDR3 is 15 residues. The germline CDR1 and CDR2 sequences are KGHSH and LQKENI. The full variable domain, with the rest looked up from reference TRBV18 and TRBJ2-2, is NAGVMQNPRHLVRRRGQEARLRCSPMKGHSHVYWYRQLPEEGLKFMVYLQKENIIDESGMPKERFSAEFPKEGPSILRIQQVVRGDSAAYFCASSTEGFGTGELFFGEGSRLTVL.

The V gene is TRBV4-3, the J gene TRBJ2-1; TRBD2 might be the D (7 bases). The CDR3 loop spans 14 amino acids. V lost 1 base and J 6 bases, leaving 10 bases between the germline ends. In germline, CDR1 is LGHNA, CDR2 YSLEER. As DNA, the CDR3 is TGCGCCAGCAGCCAAGTAGGGGGGGGCAATGAGCAGTTCTTC. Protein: CASSQVGGGNEQFF.

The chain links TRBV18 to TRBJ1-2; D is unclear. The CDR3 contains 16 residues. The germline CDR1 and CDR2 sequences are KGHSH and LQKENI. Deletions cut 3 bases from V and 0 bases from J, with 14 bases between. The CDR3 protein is CASSPTNRLANYGYTF. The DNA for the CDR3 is TGTGCCAGCTCACCGACGAACAGATTAGCTAACTATGGCTACACCTTC.

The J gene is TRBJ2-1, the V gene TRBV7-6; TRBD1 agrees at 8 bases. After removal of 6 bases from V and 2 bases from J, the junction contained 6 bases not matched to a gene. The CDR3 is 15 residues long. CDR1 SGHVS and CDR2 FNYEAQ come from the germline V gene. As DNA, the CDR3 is TGTGCCAGCAGTCCAACAGGGGGGACCTACAATGAGCAGTTCTTC. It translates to CASSPTGGTYNEQFF. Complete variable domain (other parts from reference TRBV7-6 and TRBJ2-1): GAGVSQSPRYKVTKRGQDVALRCDPISGHVSLYWYRQALGQGPEFLTYFNYEAQQDKSGLPNDRFSAERPEGSISTLTIQRTEQRDSAMYRCASSPTGGTYNEQFFGPGTRLTVL.

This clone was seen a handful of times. CDR3 DNA sequence: TGCGCCAGCAGCCAAGGTCCAGCCCGCACAGATACGCAGTATTTT. This codes for CASSQGPARTDTQYF. The chain joins TRBV4-3 to TRBJ2-3, with D unresolved. The CDR3 totals 15 residues. Trimming pared 1 base from V and 1 base from J, leaving 9 bases between. CDR1 is LGHNA and CDR2 is YSLEER in the germline V gene.

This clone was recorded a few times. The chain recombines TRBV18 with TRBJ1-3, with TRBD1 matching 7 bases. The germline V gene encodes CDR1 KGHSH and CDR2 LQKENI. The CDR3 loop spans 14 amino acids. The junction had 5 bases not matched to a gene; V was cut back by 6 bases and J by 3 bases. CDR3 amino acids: CASSPGQHGNTIYF. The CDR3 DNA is TGTGCCAGCTCCCCGGGACAGCATGGAAACACCATATATTTT. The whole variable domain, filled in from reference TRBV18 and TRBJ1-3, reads NAGVMQNPRHLVRRRGQEARLRCSPMKGHSHVYWYRQLPEEGLKFMVYLQKENIIDESGMPKERFSAEFPKEGPSILRIQQVVRGDSAAYFCASSPGQHGNTIYFGEGSWLTVV.

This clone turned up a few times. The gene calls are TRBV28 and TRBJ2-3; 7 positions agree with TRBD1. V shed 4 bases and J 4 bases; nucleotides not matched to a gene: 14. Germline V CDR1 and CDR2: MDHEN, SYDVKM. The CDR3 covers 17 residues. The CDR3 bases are TGTGCCAGCAGTTCGGGGTCGACAGGGAGATATTCAGATACGCAGTATTTT. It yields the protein CASSSGSTGRYSDTQYF.

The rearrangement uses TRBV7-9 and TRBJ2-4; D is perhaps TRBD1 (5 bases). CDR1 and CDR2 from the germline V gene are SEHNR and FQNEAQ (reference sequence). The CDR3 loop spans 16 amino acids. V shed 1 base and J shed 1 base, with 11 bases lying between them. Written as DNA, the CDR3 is TGTGCCAGCAGCTTAGGCCAGGGTCTTGCCAAAAACATTCAGTACTTC. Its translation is CASSLGQGLAKNIQYF.

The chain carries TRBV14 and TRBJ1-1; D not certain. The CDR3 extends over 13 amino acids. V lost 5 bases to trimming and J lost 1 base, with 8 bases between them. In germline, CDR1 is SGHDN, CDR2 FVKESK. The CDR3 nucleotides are TGTGCCAGCAGCGTGAATAGGAACACTGAAGCTTTCTTT. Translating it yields CASSVNRNTEAFF.

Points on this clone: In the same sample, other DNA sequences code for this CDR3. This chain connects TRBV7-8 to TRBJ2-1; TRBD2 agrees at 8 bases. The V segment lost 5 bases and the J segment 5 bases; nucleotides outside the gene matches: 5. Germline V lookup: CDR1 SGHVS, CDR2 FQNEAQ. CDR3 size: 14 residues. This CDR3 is CASSPGGADNEQFF. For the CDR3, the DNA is TGTGCCAGCAGCCCGGGGGGGGCAGACAATGAGCAGTTCTTC.

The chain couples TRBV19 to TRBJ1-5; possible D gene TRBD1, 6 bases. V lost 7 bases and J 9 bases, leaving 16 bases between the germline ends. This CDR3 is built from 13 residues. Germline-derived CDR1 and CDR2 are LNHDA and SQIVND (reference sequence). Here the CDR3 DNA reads TGTGCCAGTATCGGACAGCGAAGGGGGCCCCAGCATTTT. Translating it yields CASIGQRRGPQHF.

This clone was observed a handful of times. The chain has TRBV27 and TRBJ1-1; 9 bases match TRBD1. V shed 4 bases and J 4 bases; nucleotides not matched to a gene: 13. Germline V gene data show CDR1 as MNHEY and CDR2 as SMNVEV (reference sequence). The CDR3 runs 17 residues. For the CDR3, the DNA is TGTGCCAGCAGTTCCACACAGGGGGCGCGTTTGATCACTGAAGCTTTCTTT. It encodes CASSSTQGARLITEAFF.

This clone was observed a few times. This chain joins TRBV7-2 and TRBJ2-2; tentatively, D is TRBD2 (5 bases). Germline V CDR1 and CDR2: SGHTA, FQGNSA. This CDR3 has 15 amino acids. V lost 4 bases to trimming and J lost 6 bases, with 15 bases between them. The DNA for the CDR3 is TGTGCCAGCAGCTCAGACGGGAACCCCCCCGGGGAGCTGTTTTTT. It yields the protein CASSSDGNPPGELFF.

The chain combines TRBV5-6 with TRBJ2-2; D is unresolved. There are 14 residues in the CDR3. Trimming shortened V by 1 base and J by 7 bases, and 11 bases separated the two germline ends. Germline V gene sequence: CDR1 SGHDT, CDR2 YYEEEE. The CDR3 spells CASSLIWGNGELFF. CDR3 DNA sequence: TGTGCCAGCAGCTTGATCTGGGGTAACGGGGAGCTGTTTTTT.

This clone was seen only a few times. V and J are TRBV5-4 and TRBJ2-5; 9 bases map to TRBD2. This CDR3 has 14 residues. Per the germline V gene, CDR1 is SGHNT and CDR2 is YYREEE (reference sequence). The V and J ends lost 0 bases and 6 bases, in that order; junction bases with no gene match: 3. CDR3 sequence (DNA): TGTGCCAGCAGCTTGGCAGCGGGGGGAAAGACCCAGTACTTC. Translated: CASSLAAGGKTQYF.

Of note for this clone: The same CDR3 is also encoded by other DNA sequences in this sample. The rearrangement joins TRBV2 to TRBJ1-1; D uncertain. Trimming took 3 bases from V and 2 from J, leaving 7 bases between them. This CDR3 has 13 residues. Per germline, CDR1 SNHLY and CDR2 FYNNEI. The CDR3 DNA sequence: TGTGCCAGCAGTGAGCTTGAAAACACTGAAGCTTTCTTT. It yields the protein CASSELENTEAFF.

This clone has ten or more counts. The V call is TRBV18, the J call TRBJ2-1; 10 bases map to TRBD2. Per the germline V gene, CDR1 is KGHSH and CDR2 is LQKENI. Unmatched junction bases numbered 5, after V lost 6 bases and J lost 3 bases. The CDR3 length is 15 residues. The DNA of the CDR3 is TGTGCCAGCTCGCCTAGCGGGAGACACTACAATGAGCAGTTCTTC. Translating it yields CASSPSGRHYNEQFF.

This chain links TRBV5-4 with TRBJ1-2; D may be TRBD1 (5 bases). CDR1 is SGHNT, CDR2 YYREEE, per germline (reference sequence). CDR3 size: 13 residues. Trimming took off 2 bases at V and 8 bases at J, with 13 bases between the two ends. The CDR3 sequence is CASSFSGGGGYTF. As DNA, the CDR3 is TGTGCCAGCAGCTTCAGCGGGGGTGGCGGCTACACCTTC.

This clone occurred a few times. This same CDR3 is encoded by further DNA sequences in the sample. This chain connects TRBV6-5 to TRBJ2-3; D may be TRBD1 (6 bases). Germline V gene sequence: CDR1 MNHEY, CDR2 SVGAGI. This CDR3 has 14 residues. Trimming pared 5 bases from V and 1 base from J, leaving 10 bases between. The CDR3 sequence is CASSGSGGTDTQYF. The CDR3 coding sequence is TGTGCCAGCAGTGGGTCAGGGGGCACAGATACGCAGTATTTT.

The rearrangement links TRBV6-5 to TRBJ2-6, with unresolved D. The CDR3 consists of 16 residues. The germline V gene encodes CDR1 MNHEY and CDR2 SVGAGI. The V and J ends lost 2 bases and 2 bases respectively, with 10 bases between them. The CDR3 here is CASSYPAGTGANVLTF. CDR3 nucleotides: TGTGCCAGCAGTTACCCGGCAGGTACTGGGGCCAACGTCCTGACTTTC.